This TCR beta chain derives from a study of blood T cell repertoires in COVID-19. Looking at the study overall: From T cells, B-cell-depleted T cells, or PBMCs came the material, which was cDNA or gDNA.

Per the original methods: Nucleated cell counts were estimated from reference gene primer amplification. The assay was immunoSEQ multiplex PCR, and TCRdb's table has in-frame clones only and misses some. From that table come the V and J calls and clone size; the DNA was used to work out D and trimming. The sample has about 250,000 clones, roughly 86% seen once. V was clipped by 8 bases and J by 2 bases, with 10 bases between them. This CDR3 has 14 amino acids. CDR1 and CDR2 from the germline V gene are MNHEY and SMNVEV (reference sequence). The chain is built from TRBV27 and TRBJ2-6; D perhaps matches TRBD1 (6 bases). Sequenced: peripheral blood. The receptor was derived from a man aged 45 to 65 with acute or convalescent COVID-19. The CDR3 coding sequence is TGTGCCAGCTGCAGGGGAGCTGGGGCCAACGTCCTGACTTTC. Amino acid sequence: CASCRGAGANVLTF.